The 7 T cell receptor beta chains in this list originate from one sample, sequenced in a study of blood T cell repertoires in COVID-19. Only in-frame clones appear in the TCRdb table, and some are missing; sequencing was by immunoSEQ multiplex PCR. The data contain about 220,000 clones, approximately 90% of them singletons. The material sequenced was PBMCs or T cells enriched from blood (not recorded which). The receptors come from a woman aged 40-49 years with acute COVID-19.

V is TRBV29-1 and J is TRBJ1-2; D perhaps matches TRBD1 (6 bases). V was cut by 2 bases and J by 0 bases, with 13 bases left in between. The CDR3 spans 15 residues. From germline, CDR1 is SQVTM and CDR2 ANQGSEA. This chain's CDR3 is CSVESTGQPNYGYTF. As DNA, the CDR3 is TGCAGCGTTGAAAGCACGGGACAACCTAACTATGGCTACACCTTC.

V usage is TRBV28 and J usage is TRBJ2-3, with 10 nucleotides matching TRBD1. CDR1 MDHEN and CDR2 SYDVKM come from the germline V gene. The CDR3 contains 14 residues. The V segment lost 5 bases and the J segment 3 bases; nucleotides outside the gene matches: 2. CDR3 in DNA: TGTGCCAGCAGTCGGACAGGGGGGACAGATACGCAGTATTTT. It translates to CASSRTGGTDTQYF.

The V and J genes are TRBV9 and TRBJ2-1, with a tentative D call TRBD1 (6 bases). This CDR3 region has 16 residues. V was clipped by 2 bases and J by 9 bases, with 21 bases between them. The germline V gene encodes CDR1 SGDLS and CDR2 YYNGEE. The CDR3 protein is CASSVDPGTLIAEQFF. The CDR3 DNA reads as TGTGCCAGCAGCGTTGATCCCGGGACACTTATCGCTGAGCAGTTCTTC. Together with reference TRBV9 and TRBJ2-1, the CDR3 gives the full variable domain: DSGVTQTPKHLITATGQRVTLRCSPRSGDLSVYWYQQSLDQGLQFLIQYYNGEERAKGNILERFSAQQFPDLHSELNLSSLELGDSALYFCASSVDPGTLIAEQFFGPGTRLTVL.

The V call is TRBV30, the J call TRBJ1-3; D call uncertain. The CDR3 is made up of 12 amino acids. Germline V CDR1 and CDR2: GTSNPN, SVGIG (reference sequence). V lost 4 bases, J lost 4 bases, and 8 bases lay in between. The CDR3 coding sequence is TGTGCCTGGAATACAAACGGAAACACCATATATTTT. This codes for CAWNTNGNTIYF.

The V call is TRBV10-2, the J call TRBJ1-1, with 11 bases lining up with TRBD1. CDR3 length equals 15 residues. V shed 8 bases and J 3 bases; nucleotides not matched to a gene: 8. The germline CDR1 and CDR2 sequences are WSHSY and SAAADI. CDR3 DNA sequence: TGCGCCAGCCGATGGACAGGGGGCAAGGACACTGAAGCTTTCTTT. Translating gives CASRWTGGKDTEAFF.

This sequence joins TRBV2 and TRBJ2-1; 7 bases align to TRBD2. The CDR3 loop spans 16 amino acids. Unmatched junction bases numbered 17, after V lost 0 bases and J lost 15 bases. Germline V gene sequence: CDR1 SNHLY, CDR2 FYNNEI. CDR3 protein: CASSEALPVRGLRGFF. Here the CDR3 DNA reads TGTGCCAGCAGTGAAGCGCTTCCCGTGAGGGGACTAAGAGGGTTCTTC.

This chain links TRBV5-6 with TRBJ1-2; a weak D match, TRBD1 (5 bases). Trimming stripped 0 bases from V and 7 bases from J, with 16 bases between. This CDR3 region has 15 residues. Germline V gives CDR1 SGHDT, CDR2 YYEEEE. The CDR3 DNA is TGTGCCAGCAGCTTGGATAGCAGGGATGCTAGTGGCTACACCTTC. Translation: CASSLDSRDASGYTF.